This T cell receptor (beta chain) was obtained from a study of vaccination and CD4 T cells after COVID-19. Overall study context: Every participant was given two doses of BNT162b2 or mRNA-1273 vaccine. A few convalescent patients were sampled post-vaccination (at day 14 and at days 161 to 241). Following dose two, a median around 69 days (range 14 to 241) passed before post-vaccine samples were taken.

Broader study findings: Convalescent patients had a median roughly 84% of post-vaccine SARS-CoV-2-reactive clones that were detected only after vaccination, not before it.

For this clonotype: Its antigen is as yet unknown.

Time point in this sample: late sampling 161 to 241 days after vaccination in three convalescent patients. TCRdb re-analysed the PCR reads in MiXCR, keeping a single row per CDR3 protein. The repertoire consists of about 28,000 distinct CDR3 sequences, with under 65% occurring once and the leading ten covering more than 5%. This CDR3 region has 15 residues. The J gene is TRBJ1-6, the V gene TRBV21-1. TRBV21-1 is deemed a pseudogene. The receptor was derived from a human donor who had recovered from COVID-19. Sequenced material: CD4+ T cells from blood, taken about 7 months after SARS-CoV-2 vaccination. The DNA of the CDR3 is TGTGCCAGCAGCAAGCTGGGATTGTGTAATTCACCCCTCCACTTT. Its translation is CASSKLGLCNSPLHF.